The 8 T cell receptor beta chains reported below all come from one sample, sequenced in a study of blood T cells in healthy people across ages. A second PCR, run for about 7 to 11 cycles, used a sample-barcoded 5' primer plus a J-beta primer mix. MiXCR, run by TCRdb on the 5' RACE reads, gives a single entry per CDR3 protein. The data show around 1,500,000 distinct CDR3 sequences, approximately 30% seen once. Sequencing was carried out using blood. Receptors originate from a woman in her twenties or thirties in good health.

V and J are TRBV6-5 and TRBJ2-1; tentatively, D is TRBD2 (6 bases). TRBJ2-7 explains the end of the DNA better; the J call may be wrong. This CDR3 contains 16 residues. Per the germline V gene, CDR1 is MNHEY and CDR2 is SVGAGI. The CDR3 DNA is TGTGCCAGCAGTTACACTGGTAGCGGCTCCTACAATGAGCAGTACTTC. It specifies CASSYTGSGSYNEQYF.

This clonotype has just a few counts. The V call is TRBV20-1, the J call TRBJ1-2; D possibly corresponds to TRBD1 (6 bases). The CDR3 covers 14 residues. Germline V lookup: CDR1 DFQATT, CDR2 SNEGSKA (reference sequence). V was clipped by 3 bases and J by 6 bases, with 17 bases between them. CDR3 bases: TGCAGTGCTAGGGACACCGGACAGAACCATGGCTACACCTTC. Amino acid sequence: CSARDTGQNHGYTF.

This clonotype has only a few counts. The chain links TRBV3-1 to TRBJ2-2, with 7 bases fitting TRBD1. J gave up 4 bases and V 6 bases, and 5 bases lay outside the gene matches. The CDR3 extends over 14 amino acids. Germline V gene lookup returns CDR1 LGHDT and CDR2 YNNKEL (reference sequence). The CDR3 loop is CASSNWDSTGELFF. CDR3 coding DNA: TGTGCCAGCAGTAACTGGGACAGCACCGGGGAGCTGTTTTTT.

V usage is TRBV6-5 and J usage is TRBJ2-1; 7 nucleotides line up with TRBD2. The trim removed 4 bases at V and 7 bases at J, leaving 10 bases unmatched. The CDR3 has 15 residues. Per germline, CDR1 MNHEY and CDR2 SVGAGI. The CDR3 DNA follows: TGTGCCAGCAGTTGGGGGAGGGCCCTCCTAAATGAGCAGTTCTTC. Encoded protein: CASSWGRALLNEQFF.

This sequence joins TRBV14 and TRBJ2-4; maybe TRBD1 (5 bases). The J call may be incorrect, as the DNA end agrees better with TRBJ2-7. This CDR3 spans 13 amino acids. Germline V gives CDR1 SGHDN, CDR2 FVKESK. CDR3 protein: CASSQVQQGEQYF. CDR3 coding DNA: TGTGCCAGCAGCCAAGTACAGCAGGGCGAGCAGTACTTC.

This clonotype showed up many times. The genes are TRBV20-1 and TRBJ2-1; either TRBD1 or TRBD2 may fit D (5 bases each). The V end lost 4 bases, the J end lost 0 bases, and 22 bases lay between the germline ends. The CDR3 is 18 amino acids. The germline gives CDR1 DFQATT, CDR2 SNEGSKA (reference sequence). CDR3 sequence reads: CSANIVGGHSLSYNEQFF. In DNA form, the CDR3 reads TGCAGTGCTAATATCGTTGGAGGACACTCGCTCTCCTACAATGAGCAGTTCTTC.

With respect to this clonotype: A read error may be the cause here, since a much bigger clone is one base away. This chain links TRBV6-1 with TRBJ2-7; TRBD2 matches 8 bases. This CDR3 has 15 residues. Germline CDR1 MNHNS, CDR2 SASEGT. V gave up 3 bases and J gave up 4 bases; unmatched junction bases: 8. The CDR3 DNA is TGTGCCAGCAGTGATGTCAGCGGGGGACTTTACGAGCAGTACTTC. It is translated as CASSDVSGGLYEQYF.

Worth noting for this clonotype: This may be a read error, as it is one base from a much larger clone. This chain joins TRBV12-5 and TRBJ2-5, with 7 bases lining up with TRBD2. Germline CDR1 and CDR2: LGHNT and FRNRAP. CDR3 length: 15 residues. The J segment lost 11 bases and the V segment lost 2 bases, leaving 14 bases of the junction unmatched. The CDR3 DNA follows: TGTGCTAGTGGTTTGTCGGGGAGGGCCGTCAATGAGCAGTACTTC. Amino acid sequence: CASGLSGRAVNEQYF.